The T cell receptor beta chain under discussion was sequenced for a study of CD8 T cells in ankylosing spondylitis (TCRdb year 2017). The study in broad terms: T cell receptor beta repertoires were profiled in healthy donors and ankylosing spondylitis patients so that disease-linked TCR variants could be found. The full study cohort was made up of 25 ankylosing spondylitis patients and 108 healthy donors. Samples of peripheral blood were taken, and for ankylosing spondylitis patients, synovial fluid was collected as well.

This clonotype was detected many times. Its antigen is unknown. No base quality information exists; no much larger clone differs at one position. The CDR3 covers 17 residues, taking in both the cysteine and the phenylalanine. Left in the record is the CDR3 DNA by itself, 51 bases read in frame from the first base. The germline V gene encodes CDR1 SNHLY and CDR2 FYNNEI. At the junction V is shortened by 6 bases and J by 0 bases, with 18 bases in between. Sequencing used an Illumina HiSeq 2500. Quantitative 5'-RACE with molecular barcodes was the method used to prepare the TCR beta libraries. Regarding the original processing steps: Disease-linked TCR variants were identified with a new computational method built on a probabilistic model of VDJ rearrangement. TCRdb's own reprocessing of the public reads used fastp at Q25 and MiXCR and kept productive beta chains. Rows are combined by CDR3 protein, so each entry shows the most common genes and DNA. The V and J calls were not made by the authors but by TCRdb's processing. Present in this sample are 200,000 to 250,000 distinct CDR3 sequences, 8% to 11% of which were seen just once. The leading ten clones occupy over 20% of the sample.

General findings and caveats noted by the study authors: A TCR beta motif of seven or eight highly homologous amino acid variants appeared characteristic of blood from ankylosing spondylitis patients. A CD8+ phenotype was shown by the disease-linked clones, which were found at relatively low frequencies in peripheral blood. Significant enrichment of the disease-linked clones was reported in matched synovial fluid samples from ankylosing spondylitis patients. Some motif variants were previously reported in synovial fluid and blood of reactive arthritis patients, suggesting common disease-initiation mechanisms.

Sequencing was done on a sample of blood, either unsorted or a sorted T cell fraction (not recorded which). The receptor was isolated from a male donor with ankylosing spondylitis or in good health (not recorded which). Recombination linked TRBV2 to TRBJ2-4; the D gene is perhaps TRBD2, on 6 matching bases. The nucleotides are TGTGCCAGCAGCGCATTCGGGGGTAGAATAGCCAAAAACATTCAGTACTTC. Its protein is CASSAFGGRIAKNIQYF. The CDR3 plus the reference TRBV2 and TRBJ2-4 genes for the other parts give the full variable domain: EPEVTQTPSHQVTQMGQEVILRCVPISNHLYFYWYRQILGQKVEFLVSFYNNEISEKSEIFDDQFSVERPDGSNFTLKIRSTKLEDSAMYFCASSAFGGRIAKNIQYFGAGTRLSVL.